The rows below give T cell receptor beta chains drawn from one sample of a study of T cell responses to AZD1222 COVID-19 vaccine. Profiling relied on immunoSEQ multiplex PCR, and the TCRdb table lists in-frame clones only, not all of them. In the table there are roughly 80,000 clones, 85% to 95% of which are singletons. The sequences come from peripheral blood, collected on day 0 of MenACWY control vaccination. The receptors were gathered from an adult in good health. CDR3s include the opening cysteine and the closing phenylalanine or tryptophan. The D gene is left open where the match is weak. Clone size is stated in some rows and not others, as once, few, many or a class when expanded.

v_gene	j_gene	len	abundance	d_gene	CDR3aa	CDR3nt
TRBV6-5	TRBJ2-5	13	NA	NA	CASSYNSLETQYF	TGTGCCAGCAGTTACAATAGTCTGGAGACCCAGTACTTC
TRBV10-1	TRBJ2-7	13	NA	NA	CASSEDRDDEQYF	TGCGCCAGCAGTGAGGATAGGGACGACGAGCAGTACTTC
TRBV5-1	TRBJ1-2	15	few	NA	CASSLLSGQGDGYTF	TGCGCCAGCAGCTTGCTGTCAGGGCAAGGTGATGGCTACACCTTC
TRBV7-2	TRBJ2-7	15	NA	TRBD2	CASSRTSGSSYEQYF	TGTGCCAGCAGCCGGACTAGCGGGTCTTCCTACGAGCAGTACTTC
TRBV10-3	TRBJ1-2	14	once	TRBD1	CAISEAGQGYGYTF	TGTGCCATCAGTGAGGCGGGACAGGGGTATGGCTACACCTTC
TRBV6-5	TRBJ2-1	13	NA	NA	CASSYSSSREQFF	TGTGCCAGCAGTTACTCGTCGTCCCGGGAGCAGTTCTTC
TRBV3-1/TRBV3-2	TRBJ2-2	18	NA	TRBD2	CASSQPGLAEPNTGELFF	TGTGCCAGCAGCCAACCGGGACTAGCGGAGCCGAACACCGGGGAGCTGTTTTTT
TRBV27	TRBJ2-3	15	NA	TRBD2	CASSAGTTVIDTQYF	TGTGCCAGCAGTGCCGGGACTACGGTCATCGATACGCAGTATTTT
TRBV4-2	TRBJ1-2	13	NA	NA	CASSQGIRDGYTF	TGTGCCAGCAGCCAAGGCATCCGGGATGGCTACACCTTC
TRBV25-1	TRBJ2-3	17	NA	TRBD2	CASSPRLAGGITDTQYF	TGTGCCAGCAGTCCCCGACTAGCGGGAGGGATTACAGATACGCAGTATTTT